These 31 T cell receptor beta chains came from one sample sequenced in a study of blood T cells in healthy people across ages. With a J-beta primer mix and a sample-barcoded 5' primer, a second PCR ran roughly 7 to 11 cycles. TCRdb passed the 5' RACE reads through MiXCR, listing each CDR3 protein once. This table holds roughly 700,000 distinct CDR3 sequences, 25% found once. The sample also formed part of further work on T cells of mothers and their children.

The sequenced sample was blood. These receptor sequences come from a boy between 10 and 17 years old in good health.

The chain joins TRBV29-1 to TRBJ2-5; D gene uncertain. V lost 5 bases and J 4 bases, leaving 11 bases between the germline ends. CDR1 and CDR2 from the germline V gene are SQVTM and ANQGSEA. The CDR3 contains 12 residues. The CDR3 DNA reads TGCAGCGTTTGCCCGAATCGAGAGACCCAGTACTTC. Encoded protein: CSVCPNRETQYF.

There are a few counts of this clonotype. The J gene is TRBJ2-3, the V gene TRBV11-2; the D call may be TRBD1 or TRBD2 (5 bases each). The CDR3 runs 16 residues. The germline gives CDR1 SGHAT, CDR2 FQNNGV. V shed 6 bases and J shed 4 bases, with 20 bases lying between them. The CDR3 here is CASRGLGDGLSDTQYF. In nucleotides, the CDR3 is TGTGCCAGCAGGGGATTAGGGGACGGATTGTCAGATACGCAGTATTTT.

This chain's CDR3 is CASSLSPESSGSGANVLTF. The CDR3 DNA follows: TGCGCCAGCAGCTTGTCACCCGAGTCTTCGGGCTCTGGGGCCAACGTCCTGACTTTC. The rearrangement joins TRBV5-1 to TRBJ2-6, with D hard to call. V was shortened by 1 base and J by 0 bases, with 17 bases between the two germline ends. The germline V gene has CDR1 SGHRS and CDR2 YFSETQ. There are 19 residues in the CDR3.

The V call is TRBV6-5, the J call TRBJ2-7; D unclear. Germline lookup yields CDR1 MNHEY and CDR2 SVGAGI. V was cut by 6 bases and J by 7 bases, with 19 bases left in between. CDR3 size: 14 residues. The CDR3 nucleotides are TGTGCCAGCAGAGGGCCCGCCGCTCCTAGGGAGCAGTACTTC. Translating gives CASRGPAAPREQYF.

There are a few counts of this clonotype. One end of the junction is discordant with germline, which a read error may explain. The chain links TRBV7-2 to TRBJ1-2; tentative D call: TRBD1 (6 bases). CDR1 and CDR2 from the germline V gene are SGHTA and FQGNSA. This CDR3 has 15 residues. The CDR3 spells CASSLGRGRNYGYTF. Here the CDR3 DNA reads TGTGCCAGCAGCTTAGGCAGGGGACGGAACTACGGCTACACCTTC.

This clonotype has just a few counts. CDR3 bases: TGCAGTGCAACGACAGGGGGCTGGACCGGGGAGCTGTTTTTT. Protein product: CSATTGGWTGELFF. J is TRBJ2-2 and V is TRBV20-1, with 10 bases lining up with TRBD1. In germline, CDR1 is DFQATT, CDR2 SNEGSKA (reference sequence). The CDR3 is made up of 14 amino acids. The V and J ends lost 6 bases and 5 bases, in that order; junction bases with no gene match: 6.

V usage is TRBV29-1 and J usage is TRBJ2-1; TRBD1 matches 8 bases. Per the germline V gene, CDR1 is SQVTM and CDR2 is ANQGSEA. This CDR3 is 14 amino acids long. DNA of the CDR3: TGCAGTTTATTAAGGACAGGGACCTACAATGAGCAGTTCTTC. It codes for CSLLRTGTYNEQFF.

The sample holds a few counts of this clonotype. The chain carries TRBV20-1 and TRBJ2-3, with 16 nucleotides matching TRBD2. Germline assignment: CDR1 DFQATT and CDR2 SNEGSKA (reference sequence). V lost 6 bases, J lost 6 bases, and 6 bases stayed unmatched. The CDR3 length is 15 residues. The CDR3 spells CSAGTSGRAGDTQYF. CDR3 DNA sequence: TGCAGTGCCGGGACTAGCGGGAGGGCTGGGGATACGCAGTATTTT.

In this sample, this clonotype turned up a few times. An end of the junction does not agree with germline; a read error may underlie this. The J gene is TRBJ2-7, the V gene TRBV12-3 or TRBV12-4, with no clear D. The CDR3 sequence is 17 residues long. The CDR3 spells CASSLARMTSTSYEQHF. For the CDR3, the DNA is TGTGCCAGCAGTTTAGCGCGTATGACATCGACTTCCTACGAGCAGCACTTC.

CDR3 protein: CASSLGGRGRDIQYF. DNA for the CDR3: TGTGCCAGCAGCCTTGGGGGCAGGGGTCGGGACATTCAGTACTTC. This chain links TRBV28 with TRBJ2-4, with D perhaps matching TRBD1 (6 bases). Trimming pared 6 bases from V and 8 bases from J, leaving 20 bases between. CDR3 size: 15 residues. The V gene's germline CDR1 is MDHEN and CDR2 SYDVKM.

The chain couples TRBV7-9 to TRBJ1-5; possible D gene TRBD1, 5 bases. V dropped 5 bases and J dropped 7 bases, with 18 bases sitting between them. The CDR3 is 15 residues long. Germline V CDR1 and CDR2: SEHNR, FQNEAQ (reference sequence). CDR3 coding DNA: TGTGCCAGCAGCGCCGGGACCGATCTGAACCAGCCCCAGCATTTT. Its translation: CASSAGTDLNQPQHF.

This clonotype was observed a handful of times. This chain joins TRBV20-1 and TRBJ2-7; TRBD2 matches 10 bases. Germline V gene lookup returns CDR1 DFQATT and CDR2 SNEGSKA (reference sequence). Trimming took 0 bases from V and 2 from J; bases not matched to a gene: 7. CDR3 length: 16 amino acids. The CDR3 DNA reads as TGCAGTGCTAGAGATTTTGCTACTAGCGGGACCTACGAGCAGTACTTC. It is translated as CSARDFATSGTYEQYF.

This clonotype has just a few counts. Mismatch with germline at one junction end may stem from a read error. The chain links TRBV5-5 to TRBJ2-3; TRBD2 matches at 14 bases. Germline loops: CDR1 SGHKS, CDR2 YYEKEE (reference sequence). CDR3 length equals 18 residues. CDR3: CANSGLAGGVTTTDTQYF. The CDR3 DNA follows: TGTGCCAACAGCGGACTAGCGGGGGGCGTGACAACCACAGATACGCAGTATTTT.

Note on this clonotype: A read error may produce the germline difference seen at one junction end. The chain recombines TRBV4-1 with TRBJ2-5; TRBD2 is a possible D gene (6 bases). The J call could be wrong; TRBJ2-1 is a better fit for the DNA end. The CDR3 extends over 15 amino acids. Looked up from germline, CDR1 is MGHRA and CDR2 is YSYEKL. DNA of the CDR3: TGTGCCAGCAGCCAAGATTTCGGCGGGACTGCTGAGCAGTTCTTC. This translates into CASSQDFGGTAEQFF.

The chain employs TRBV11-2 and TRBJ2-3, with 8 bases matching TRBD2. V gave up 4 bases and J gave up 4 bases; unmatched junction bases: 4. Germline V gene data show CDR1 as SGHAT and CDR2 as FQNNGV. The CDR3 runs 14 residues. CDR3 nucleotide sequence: TGTGCCAGCAGCTCCAGCGGGAGTTCAGATACGCAGTATTTT. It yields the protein CASSSSGSSDTQYF.

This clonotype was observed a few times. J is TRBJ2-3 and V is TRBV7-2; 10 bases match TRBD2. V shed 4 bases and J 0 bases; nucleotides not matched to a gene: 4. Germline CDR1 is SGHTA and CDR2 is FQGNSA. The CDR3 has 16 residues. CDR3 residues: CASSSPLAGSTDTQYF. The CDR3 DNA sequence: TGTGCCAGCAGCTCCCCACTAGCGGGGAGCACAGATACGCAGTATTTT.

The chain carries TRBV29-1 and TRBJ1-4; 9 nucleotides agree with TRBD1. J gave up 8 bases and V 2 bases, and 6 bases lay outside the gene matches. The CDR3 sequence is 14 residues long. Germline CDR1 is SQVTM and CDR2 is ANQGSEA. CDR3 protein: CSVETGQGGEKLFF. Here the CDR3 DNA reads TGCAGCGTTGAAACGGGACAGGGAGGGGAAAAACTGTTTTTT.

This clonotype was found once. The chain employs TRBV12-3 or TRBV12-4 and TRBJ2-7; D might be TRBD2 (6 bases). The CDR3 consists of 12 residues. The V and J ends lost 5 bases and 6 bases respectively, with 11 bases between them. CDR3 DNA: TGTGCCAGCAGTGGGGGGTACGGCGAGCAGTACTTC. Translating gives CASSGGYGEQYF.

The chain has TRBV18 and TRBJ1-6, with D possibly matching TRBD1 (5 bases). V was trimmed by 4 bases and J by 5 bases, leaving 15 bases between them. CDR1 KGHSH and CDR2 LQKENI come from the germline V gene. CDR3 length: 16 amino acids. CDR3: CASSLYPGGHNSPLHF. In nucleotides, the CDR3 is TGTGCCAGCTCACTCTACCCCGGGGGACATAATTCACCCCTCCACTTT.

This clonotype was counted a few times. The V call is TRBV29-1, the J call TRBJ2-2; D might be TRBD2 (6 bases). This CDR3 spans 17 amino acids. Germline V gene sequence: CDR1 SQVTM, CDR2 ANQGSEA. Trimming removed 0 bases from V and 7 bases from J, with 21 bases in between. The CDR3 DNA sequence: TGCAGCGTTGAAGATCCTTTCACCGGGGGTCTAAGCGGGGAGCTGTTTTTT. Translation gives CSVEDPFTGGLSGELFF.

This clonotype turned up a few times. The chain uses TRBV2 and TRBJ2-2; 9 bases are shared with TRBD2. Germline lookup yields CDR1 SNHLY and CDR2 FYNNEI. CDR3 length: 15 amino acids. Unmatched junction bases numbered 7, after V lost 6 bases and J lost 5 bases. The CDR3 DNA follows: TGTGCCAGCAGAGCGACTAGCGGAAGGACCGGGGAGCTGTTTTTT. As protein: CASRATSGRTGELFF.

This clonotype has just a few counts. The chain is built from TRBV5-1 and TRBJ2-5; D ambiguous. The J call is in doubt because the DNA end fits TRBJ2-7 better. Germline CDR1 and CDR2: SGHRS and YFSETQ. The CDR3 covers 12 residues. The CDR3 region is CASSLEPHEQYF. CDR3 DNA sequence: TGCGCCAGCAGCTTGGAACCCCACGAGCAGTACTTC.

CDR3 region: CASSQMTSGSYEQYF. CDR3 DNA: TGTGCCAGCAGCCAAATGACTAGCGGGAGTTACGAGCAGTACTTC. The chain couples TRBV3-1 to TRBJ2-7, with TRBD2 identical over 12 bases. Germline V lookup: CDR1 LGHDT, CDR2 YNNKEL (reference sequence). V trimming: 2 bases; J trimming: 4 bases; junction bases outside the gene matches: 3. There are 15 residues in the CDR3.

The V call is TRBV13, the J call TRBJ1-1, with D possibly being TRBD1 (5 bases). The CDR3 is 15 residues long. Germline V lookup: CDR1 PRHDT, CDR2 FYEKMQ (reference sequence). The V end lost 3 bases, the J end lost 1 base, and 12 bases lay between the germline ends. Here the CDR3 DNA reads TGTGCCAGCAGCTTCCTGGGGGGTGAGAACACTGAAGCTTTCTTT. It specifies CASSFLGGENTEAFF.

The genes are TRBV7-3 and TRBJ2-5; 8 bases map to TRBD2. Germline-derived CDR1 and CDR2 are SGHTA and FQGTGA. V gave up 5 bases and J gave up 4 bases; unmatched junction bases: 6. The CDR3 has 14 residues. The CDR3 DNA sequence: TGTGCCAGCAGCCAAGTAGCGGGGTCAGAGACCCAGTACTTC. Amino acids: CASSQVAGSETQYF.

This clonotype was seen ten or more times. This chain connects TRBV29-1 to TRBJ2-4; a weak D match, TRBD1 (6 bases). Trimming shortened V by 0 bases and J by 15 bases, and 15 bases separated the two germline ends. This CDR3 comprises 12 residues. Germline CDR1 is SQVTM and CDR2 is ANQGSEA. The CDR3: CSVEDGTGLSYF. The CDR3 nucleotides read TGCAGCGTTGAAGATGGCACAGGGCTTTCGTACTTC. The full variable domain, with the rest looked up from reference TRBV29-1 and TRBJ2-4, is SAVISQKPSRDICQRGTSLTIQCQVDSQVTMMFWYRQQPGQSLTLIATANQGSEATYESGFVIDKFPISRPNLTFSTLTVSNMSPEDSSIYLCSVEDGTGLSYFGAGTRLSVL.

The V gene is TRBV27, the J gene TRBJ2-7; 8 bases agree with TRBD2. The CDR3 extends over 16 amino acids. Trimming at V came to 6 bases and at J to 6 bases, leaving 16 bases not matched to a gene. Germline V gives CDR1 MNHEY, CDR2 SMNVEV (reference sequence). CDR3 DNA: TGTGCCAGCAGCCTAGGCGGGGGGATGTGGGGTGGCGAGCAGTACTTC. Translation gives CASSLGGGMWGGEQYF.

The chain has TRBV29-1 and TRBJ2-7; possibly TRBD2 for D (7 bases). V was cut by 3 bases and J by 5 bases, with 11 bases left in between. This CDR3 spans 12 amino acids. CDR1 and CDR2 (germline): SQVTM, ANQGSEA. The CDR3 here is CSVEGGPNEQYF. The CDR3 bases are TGCAGCGTTGAGGGGGGGCCCAACGAGCAGTACTTC.

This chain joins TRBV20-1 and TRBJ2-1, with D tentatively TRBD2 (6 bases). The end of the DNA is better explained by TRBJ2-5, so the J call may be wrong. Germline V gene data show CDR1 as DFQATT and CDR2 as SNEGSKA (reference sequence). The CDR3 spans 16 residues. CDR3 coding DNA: TGCAGTGCTAGTTGGGATTCGGGAGCGATTCAAGAGACCCAGTACTTC. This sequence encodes CSASWDSGAIQETQYF.

The chain's CDR3 is CASSERGTGASDTQYF. DNA for the CDR3: TGTGCCAGCAGTGAGAGGGGGACAGGGGCTTCAGATACGCAGTATTTT. The chain carries TRBV25-1 and TRBJ2-3, with TRBD1 matching over 10 bases. V gave up 3 bases and J gave up 4 bases; unmatched junction bases: 7. This CDR3 has 16 amino acids. Germline CDR1 MGHDK, CDR2 SYGVNS.

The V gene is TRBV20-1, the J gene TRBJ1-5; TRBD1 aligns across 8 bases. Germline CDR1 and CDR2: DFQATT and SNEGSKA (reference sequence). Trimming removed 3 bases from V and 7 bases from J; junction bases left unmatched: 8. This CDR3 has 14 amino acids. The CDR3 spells CSASNAGGMQPQHF. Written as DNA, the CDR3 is TGCAGTGCTAGTAACGCAGGGGGCATGCAGCCCCAGCATTTT.